Listed below are T cell receptor beta chains from one sample, sequenced in a study of blood T cells in healthy people across ages. TCRdb re-called the 5' RACE reads through MiXCR, storing one row per CDR3 protein. The sample holds 700,000 to 950,000 distinct CDR3 sequences; over 45% are singletons and the top ten take approximately 21%. The sequenced sample was blood. The source of these receptors is a young man in good health. Each CDR3 is given with its conserved first and last residue. Fields, in order: clone size, D gene, J gene, V gene, CDR3 protein, CDR3 DNA. D genes are given only for firm matches. Size is omitted from some rows. Given values are once, few, many or a class for expanded clones.

>NA|NA|TRBJ2-7|TRBV7-9
CASSPGRAEDTYEQYF
TGTGCCAGCAGCCCCGGCAGGGCGGAGGACACCTACGAGCAGTACTTC
>NA|TRBD2|TRBJ2-1|TRBV20-1
CSAALAGGVVNEQFF
TGCAGTGCCGCACTAGCGGGAGGTGTGGTGAATGAGCAGTTCTTC
>few|TRBD1|TRBJ1-2|TRBV6-6
CASRNRGQGGYGYTF
TGTGCCAGCAGGAACAGAGGACAGGGAGGCTATGGCTACACCTTC
>NA|NA|TRBJ1-2|TRBV3-1
CASSLSPGRSAPGGYTF
TGTGCCAGCAGCCTTTCCCCGGGACGGAGTGCGCCGGGGGGCTACACCTTC
>NA|TRBD2|TRBJ2-5|TRBV20-1
CSARVIAGKILAQETQYF
TGCAGTGCTAGAGTCATAGCGGGAAAAATACTAGCACAAGAGACCCAGTACTTC
>NA|NA|TRBJ1-2|TRBV11-2
CASSLDRDGHGYTF
TGTGCCAGCAGCTTAGACAGGGACGGCCATGGCTACACCTTC
>NA|NA|TRBJ1-5|TRBV29-1
CSVVAGRGQPQHF
TGCAGCGTGGTGGCCGGTCGGGGGCAGCCCCAGCATTTT
>NA|NA|TRBJ1-5|TRBV6-5
CASSYSLGGIRSNQPQHF
TGTGCCAGCAGTTACTCGTTGGGGGGTATACGGAGCAATCAGCCCCAGCATTTT
>NA|NA|TRBJ1-2|TRBV9
CASSRGHKENYGYTF
TGTGCCAGCAGCAGAGGGCACAAGGAAAACTATGGCTACACCTTC
>NA|NA|TRBJ2-7|TRBV9
CASSPGLAVDEQYF
TGTGCCAGCAGCCCCGGGCTAGCTGTGGACGAGCAGTACTTC
>NA|NA|TRBJ1-4|TRBV11-2
CASSTDQGGKLFF
TGTGCCAGCAGCACAGACCAGGGCGGAAAACTGTTTTTT
>NA|NA|TRBJ2-1|TRBV24-1
CATSERDINEQFF
TGTGCCACCAGTGAGCGGGACATCAATGAGCAGTTCTTC
>NA|NA|TRBJ1-2|TRBV28
CAIKSGGAQGYGYTF
TGTGCCATCAAATCGGGAGGGGCGCAGGGCTATGGCTACACCTTC
>few|TRBD2|TRBJ2-1|TRBV7-2
CASSSAREVRREQFF
TGTGCCAGCAGCTCCGCCCGGGAGGTTCGCCGTGAGCAGTTCTTC
>NA|NA|TRBJ1-5|TRBV20-1
CSARGGLNQPQHF
TGCAGTGCTAGGGGGGGTCTCAATCAGCCCCAGCATTTT
>NA|NA|TRBJ2-1|TRBV4-2
CASSQVVSSYNEQFF
TGTGCCAGCAGCCAAGTCGTGAGCTCCTACAATGAGCAGTTCTTC
>NA|TRBD1|TRBJ1-6|TRBV28
CASNSPGQGLDSPLHF
TGTGCCAGCAACAGCCCGGGACAGGGGTTGGATTCACCCCTCCACTTT
>few|TRBD1|TRBJ2-5|TRBV14
CASSQVFRGRETQYF
TGTGCCAGCAGCCAAGTATTCAGGGGGCGTGAGACCCAGTACTTC
>NA|NA|TRBJ2-5|TRBV3-1
CASSQGSQYQETQYF
TGTGCCAGCAGCCAAGGTTCTCAGTACCAAGAGACCCAGTACTTC
>NA|TRBD1|TRBJ1-2|TRBV29-1
CSATTGGPGGRRDTF
TGCAGCGCCACAACCGGTGGGCCAGGGGGTAGGCGGGACACCTTC
>few|TRBD2|TRBJ2-5|TRBV5-1
CASSLDGTRRETQYF
TGCGCCAGCAGCTTGGATGGGACTAGGAGAGAGACCCAGTACTTC
>few|NA|TRBJ2-3|TRBV20-1
CSAPGRSSTDTQYF
TGCAGTGCCCCGGGACGGTCTAGCACAGATACGCAGTATTTT
>NA|NA|TRBJ2-7|TRBV29-1
CSVEIASPYEQYF
TGCAGCGTTGAAATAGCGAGTCCCTACGAGCAGTACTTC
>few|NA|TRBJ2-1|TRBV5-1
CASSLRLASSYNEQFF
TGCGCCAGCAGCTTGAGGCTAGCGAGCTCCTACAATGAGCAGTTCTTC
>once|TRBD2|TRBJ2-1|TRBV28
CATLASGSSAYNEQFF
TGTGCCACGTTAGCAAGCGGGAGTTCTGCCTACAATGAGCAGTTCTTC
>NA|NA|TRBJ2-7|TRBV29-1
CSVEVAYNEQYF
TGCAGCGTTGAAGTAGCCTACAATGAGCAGTACTTC
>NA|TRBD2|TRBJ2-3|TRBV7-2
CASRSTSGRVGTDTQYF
TGTGCCAGCAGGTCTACTAGCGGGAGGGTAGGCACAGATACGCAGTATTTT
>few|NA|TRBJ2-1|TRBV7-6
CASSLLHSGDFYNEQFF
TGTGCCAGCAGCCTACTACACAGCGGTGACTTCTACAATGAGCAGTTCTTC
>NA|NA|TRBJ1-6|TRBV12-3/TRBV12-4
CASSFGQGYSPLHF
TGTGCCAGCAGTTTTGGGCAGGGTTATTCACCCCTCCACTTT
>NA|TRBD1|TRBJ1-2|TRBV5-1
CASSSDRGGYTF
TGCGCCAGCAGCTCCGACAGGGGTGGCTACACCTTC
>NA|NA|TRBJ2-4|TRBV4-1
CASSQNNVVKNIQYF
TGCGCCAGCAGCCAGAACAATGTGGTCAAAAACATTCAGTACTTC
>NA|NA|TRBJ2-5|TRBV7-2
CASSLGPASVAQTQYF
TGTGCCAGCAGCTTAGGCCCAGCGAGTGTAGCACAGACCCAGTACTTC
>NA|NA|TRBJ2-5|TRBV15
CATSRDFAAPPEETQYF
TGTGCCACCAGCAGAGACTTCGCTGCCCCCCCGGAAGAGACCCAGTACTTC
>once|NA|TRBJ1-2|TRBV27
CASSSVDGGRAGGYTF
TGTGCCAGCAGCTCAGTAGACGGGGGCAGGGCAGGTGGCTACACCTTC
>NA|TRBD1|TRBJ1-5|TRBV12-5
CASGPGTGEQPQHF
TGTGCTAGTGGCCCCGGGACAGGGGAACAGCCCCAGCATTTT